One sample yielded the 3 T cell receptor beta chains listed below, sequenced in a study of Ad26.COV2.S vaccination and SARS-CoV-2 variants. Clones were read by immunoSEQ multiplex PCR, and TCRdb kept only the in-frame ones, dropping some. The top ten clones hold 3.6% of a sample with approximately 410,000 clones, around 89% of them seen once. Stated treatment: around 19 received Ad26.COV2.S at low or high dose, single or two shots; several received placebo; per-sample allocation not given. Collection of samples fell on day 63 after the first vaccine or placebo injection. The material was peripheral blood, obtained in a trial of Ad26.COV2.S vaccine versus placebo. The receptors shown here come from a person between 18 and 65 years old who received the Ad26.COV2.S COVID-19 vaccine or a placebo.

The genes are TRBV5-4 and TRBJ2-2; D is unresolved. The CDR3 contains 11 residues. Trimming shortened V by 1 base and J by 6 bases, and 1 base separated the two germline ends. CDR1 is SGHNT and CDR2 is YYREEE in the germline V gene (reference sequence). CDR3 coding DNA: TGTGCCAGCAGCTTGTCCGGGGAGCTGTTTTTT. Its protein product is CASSLSGELFF.

CDR3 residues: CASSLVYRGTYEQYF. Here the CDR3 DNA reads TGTGCCAGCAGTTTAGTTTACAGGGGTACCTACGAGCAGTACTTC. The chain combines TRBV27 with TRBJ2-7, with 7 bases identical to TRBD1. The V gene's germline CDR1 is MNHEY and CDR2 SMNVEV (reference sequence). Trimming took 2 bases from V and 2 from J; bases not matched to a gene: 6. The CDR3 runs 15 residues.

The chain links TRBV19 to TRBJ2-1, with 14 bases identical to TRBD2. With V trimmed by 5 bases and J by 5 bases, 11 bases remained unmatched. The CDR3 sequence is 18 residues long. Germline lookup yields CDR1 LNHDA and CDR2 SQIVND (reference sequence). The DNA of the CDR3 is TGTGCCAGTAGTTCAGGACTAGCGGGGGGATCCGGTGACAATGAGCAGTTCTTC. This codes for CASSSGLAGGSGDNEQFF.